This TCR beta chain was sequenced in a study of tumor and adjacent non-tumor tissue in lung cancer. At the level of the study: Samples averaged about 3.8 million productive TCRbeta reads each.

Three rounds of nested PCR, following a modified ARM-PCR protocol, produced the TCRbeta library. MiXCR, run by TCRdb on the multiplex PCR reads, gives a single entry per CDR3 protein. This table holds 100,000 to 150,000 distinct CDR3 sequences, 60% to 70% found once. Trimming took off 2 bases at V and 10 bases at J, with 15 bases between the two ends. Germline CDR1 reads DFQATT; CDR2 reads SNEGSKA (reference sequence). This CDR3 contains 14 residues. Points from the study as a whole: Top 100 clones took a larger repertoire share in normal lung. Shorter survival was associated with higher TCR diversity in tumors.

This sample's RNA came from whole unsorted tissue. There are many counts of this clonotype. Its target is unknown. Source material: lung tumor tissue. The J gene is TRBJ1-6, the V gene TRBV20-1; no firm D call. The sequence was collected from a young man with non-small cell lung cancer. In DNA form, the CDR3 reads TGCAGTGCTAGACGACTCTATATTGAATCACCCCTCCACTTT. It is translated as CSARRLYIESPLHF.